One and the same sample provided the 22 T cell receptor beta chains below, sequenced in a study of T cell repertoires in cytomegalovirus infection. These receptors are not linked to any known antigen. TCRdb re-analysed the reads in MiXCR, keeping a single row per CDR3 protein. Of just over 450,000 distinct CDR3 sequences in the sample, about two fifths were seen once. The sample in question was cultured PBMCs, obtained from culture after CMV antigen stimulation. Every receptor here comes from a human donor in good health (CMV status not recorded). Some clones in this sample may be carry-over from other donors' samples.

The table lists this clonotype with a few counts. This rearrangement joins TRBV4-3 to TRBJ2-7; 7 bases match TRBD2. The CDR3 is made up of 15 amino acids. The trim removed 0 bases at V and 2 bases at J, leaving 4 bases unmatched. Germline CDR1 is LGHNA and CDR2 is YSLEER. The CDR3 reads CASSQELAAAYEQYF. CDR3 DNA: TGCGCCAGCAGCCAAGAGCTAGCGGCGGCCTACGAGCAGTACTTC.

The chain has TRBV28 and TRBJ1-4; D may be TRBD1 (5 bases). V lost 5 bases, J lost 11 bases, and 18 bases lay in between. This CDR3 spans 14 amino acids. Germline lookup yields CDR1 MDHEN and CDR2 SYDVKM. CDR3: CASSIDTGTWKLFF. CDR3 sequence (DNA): TGTGCCAGCAGTATAGATACCGGGACTTGGAAACTGTTTTTT.

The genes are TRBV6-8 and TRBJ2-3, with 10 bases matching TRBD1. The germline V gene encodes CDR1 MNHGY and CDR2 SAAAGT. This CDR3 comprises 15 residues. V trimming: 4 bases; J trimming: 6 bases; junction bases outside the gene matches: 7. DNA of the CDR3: TGTGCCAGCAGTTTCCCGGGACAGGGGTCGGATACGCAGTATTTT. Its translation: CASSFPGQGSDTQYF.

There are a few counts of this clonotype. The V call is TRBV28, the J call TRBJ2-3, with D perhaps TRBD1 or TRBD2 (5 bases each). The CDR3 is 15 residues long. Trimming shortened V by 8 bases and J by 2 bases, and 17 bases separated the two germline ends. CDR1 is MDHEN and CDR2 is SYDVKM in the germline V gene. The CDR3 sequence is CASSDYPGHTDTQYF. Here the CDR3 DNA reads TGTGCCAGCTCTGACTATCCGGGGCACACAGATACGCAGTATTTT.

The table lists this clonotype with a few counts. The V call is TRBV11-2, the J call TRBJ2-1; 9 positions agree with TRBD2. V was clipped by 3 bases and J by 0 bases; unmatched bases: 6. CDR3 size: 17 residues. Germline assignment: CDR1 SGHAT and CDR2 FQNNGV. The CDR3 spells CASSFSGRWSSYNEQFF. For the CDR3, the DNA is TGTGCCAGCAGCTTTAGCGGGAGATGGAGCTCCTACAATGAGCAGTTCTTC.

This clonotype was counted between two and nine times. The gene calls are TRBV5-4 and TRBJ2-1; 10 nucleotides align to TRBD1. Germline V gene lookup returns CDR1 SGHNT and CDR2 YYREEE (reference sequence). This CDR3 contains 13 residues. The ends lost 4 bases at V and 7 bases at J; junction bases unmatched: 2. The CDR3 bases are TGTGCCAGCAGCGGGACAGGGGAGAATGAGCAGTTCTTC. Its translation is CASSGTGENEQFF.

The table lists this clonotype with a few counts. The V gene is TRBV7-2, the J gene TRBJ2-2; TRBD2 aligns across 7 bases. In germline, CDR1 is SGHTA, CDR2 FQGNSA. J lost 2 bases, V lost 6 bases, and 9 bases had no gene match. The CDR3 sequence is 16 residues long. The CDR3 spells CASSPNGGTNTGELFF. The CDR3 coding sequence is TGTGCCAGCAGTCCGAACGGGGGGACCAACACCGGGGAGCTGTTTTTT.

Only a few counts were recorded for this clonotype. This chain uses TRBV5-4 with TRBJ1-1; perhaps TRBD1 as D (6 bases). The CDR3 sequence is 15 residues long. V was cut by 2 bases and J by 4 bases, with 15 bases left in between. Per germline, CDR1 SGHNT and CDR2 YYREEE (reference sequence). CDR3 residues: CASSFGGGIGTEAFF. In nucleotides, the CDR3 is TGTGCCAGCAGCTTCGGGGGCGGAATCGGCACTGAAGCTTTCTTT.

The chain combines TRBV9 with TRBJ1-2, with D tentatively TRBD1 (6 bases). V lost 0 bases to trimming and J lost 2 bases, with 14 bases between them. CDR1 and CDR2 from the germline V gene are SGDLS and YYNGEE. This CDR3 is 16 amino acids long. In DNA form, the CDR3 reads TGTGCCAGCAGCGTAGTCCTAAAAACAGGGAACTATGGCTACACCTTC. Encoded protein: CASSVVLKTGNYGYTF.

The CDR3 DNA follows: TGTGCCAGCAGCAGGAAGGCTAGCGGGAGCGATGAGCAGTTCTTC. Its protein product is CASSRKASGSDEQFF. The genes are TRBV5-4 and TRBJ2-1; 10 nucleotides align to TRBD2. The germline CDR1 and CDR2 sequences are SGHNT and YYREEE (reference sequence). The CDR3 sequence is 15 residues long. V lost 4 bases, J lost 8 bases, and 9 bases stayed unmatched.

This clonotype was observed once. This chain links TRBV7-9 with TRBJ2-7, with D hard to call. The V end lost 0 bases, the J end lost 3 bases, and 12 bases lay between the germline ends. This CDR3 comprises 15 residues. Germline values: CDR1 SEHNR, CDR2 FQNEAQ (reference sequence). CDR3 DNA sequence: TGTGCCAGCAGCTTAGCGCAGGTAGGGCGCTACGAGCAGTACTTC. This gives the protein CASSLAQVGRYEQYF. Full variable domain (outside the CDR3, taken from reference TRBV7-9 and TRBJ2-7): DTGVSQNPRHKITKRGQNVTFRCDPISEHNRLYWYRQTLGQGPEFLTYFQNEAQLEKSRLLSDRFSAERPKGSFSTLEIQRTEQGDSAMYLCASSLAQVGRYEQYFGPGTRLTVT.

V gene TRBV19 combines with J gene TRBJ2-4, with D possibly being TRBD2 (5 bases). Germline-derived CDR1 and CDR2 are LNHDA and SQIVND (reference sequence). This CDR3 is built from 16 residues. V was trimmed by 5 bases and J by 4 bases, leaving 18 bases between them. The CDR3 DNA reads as TGTGCCAGTAGTCCCTGGACTCCCCGGGGAAAAAACATTCAGTACTTC. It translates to CASSPWTPRGKNIQYF.

The CDR3 region is CASSLDGVSTDTQYF. The CDR3 DNA is TGTGCCAGCAGCTTAGATGGGGTTAGCACAGATACGCAGTATTTT. This chain connects TRBV7-9 to TRBJ2-3, with D uncertain. Deletions cut 1 base from V and 0 bases from J, with 8 bases between. CDR3 length: 15 residues. Per germline, CDR1 SEHNR and CDR2 FQNEAQ (reference sequence).

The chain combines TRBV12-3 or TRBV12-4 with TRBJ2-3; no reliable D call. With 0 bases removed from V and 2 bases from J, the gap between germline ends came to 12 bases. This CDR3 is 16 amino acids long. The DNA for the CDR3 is TGTGCCAGCAGTTTAGCGGGCACAACCTACACAGATACGCAGTATTTT. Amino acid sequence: CASSLAGTTYTDTQYF.

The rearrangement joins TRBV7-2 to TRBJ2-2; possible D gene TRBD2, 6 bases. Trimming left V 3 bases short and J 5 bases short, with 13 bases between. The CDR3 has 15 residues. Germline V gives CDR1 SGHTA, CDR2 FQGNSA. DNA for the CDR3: TGTGCCAGCAGCTTCCAGCGGGTGGTGACCGGGGAGCTGTTTTTT. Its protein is CASSFQRVVTGELFF.

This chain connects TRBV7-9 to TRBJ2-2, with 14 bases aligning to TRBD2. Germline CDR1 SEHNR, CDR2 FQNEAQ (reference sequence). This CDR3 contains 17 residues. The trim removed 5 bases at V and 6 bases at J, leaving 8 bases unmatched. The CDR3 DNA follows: TGTGCCAGCAGCCCTGCCGGACTAGCGGGAGGCGCCGGGGAGCTGTTTTTT. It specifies CASSPAGLAGGAGELFF.

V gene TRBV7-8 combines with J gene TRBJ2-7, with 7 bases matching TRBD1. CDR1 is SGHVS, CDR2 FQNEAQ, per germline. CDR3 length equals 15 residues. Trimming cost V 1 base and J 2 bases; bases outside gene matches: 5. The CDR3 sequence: CASSLETGQTYEQYF. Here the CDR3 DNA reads TGTGCCAGCAGCTTAGAGACAGGGCAGACCTACGAGCAGTACTTC.

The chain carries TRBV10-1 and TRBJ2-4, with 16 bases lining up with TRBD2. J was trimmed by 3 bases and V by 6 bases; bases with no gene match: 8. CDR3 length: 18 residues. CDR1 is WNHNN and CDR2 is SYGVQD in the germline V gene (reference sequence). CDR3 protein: CASSPGLAGGLSKNIQYF. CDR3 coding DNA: TGCGCCAGCAGCCCGGGACTAGCGGGAGGGTTGAGCAAAAACATTCAGTACTTC.

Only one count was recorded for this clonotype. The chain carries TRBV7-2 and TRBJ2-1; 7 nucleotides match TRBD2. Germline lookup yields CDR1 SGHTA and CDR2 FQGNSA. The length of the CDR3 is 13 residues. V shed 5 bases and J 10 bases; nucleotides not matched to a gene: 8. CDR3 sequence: CASSPGRGREQFF. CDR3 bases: TGTGCCAGCAGCCCTGGACGCGGGAGAGAGCAGTTCTTC.

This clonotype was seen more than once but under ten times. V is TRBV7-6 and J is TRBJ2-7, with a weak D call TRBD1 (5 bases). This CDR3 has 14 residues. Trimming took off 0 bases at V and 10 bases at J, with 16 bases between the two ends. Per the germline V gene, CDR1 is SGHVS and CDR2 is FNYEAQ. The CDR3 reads CASSLAKDTLSQYF. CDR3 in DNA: TGTGCCAGCAGCTTAGCGAAGGACACCCTAAGCCAGTACTTC.

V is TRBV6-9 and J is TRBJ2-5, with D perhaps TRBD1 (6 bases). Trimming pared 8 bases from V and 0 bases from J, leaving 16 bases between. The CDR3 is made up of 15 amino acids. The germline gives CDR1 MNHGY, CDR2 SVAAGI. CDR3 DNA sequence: TGTGCCAGCCTCCGGTGGGACATCCACCAAGAGACCCAGTACTTC. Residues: CASLRWDIHQETQYF.

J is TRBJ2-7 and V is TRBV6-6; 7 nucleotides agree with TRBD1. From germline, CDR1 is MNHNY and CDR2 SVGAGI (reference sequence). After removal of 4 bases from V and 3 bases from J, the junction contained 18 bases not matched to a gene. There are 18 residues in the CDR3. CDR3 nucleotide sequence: TGTGCCAGCAGTTTAGCCGGGACAGCCCTTAAATCCCACTACGAGCAGTACTTC. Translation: CASSLAGTALKSHYEQYF.